This T cell receptor beta chain was retrieved from a study of T-cell memory formation after mild COVID-19. Broader study findings: The pre-infection memory compartment contained some responding clones, suggesting cross-reactive memory joined. Shrinking CD4+ clones were chiefly CM and EM; CD8+ ones were chiefly EMRA.

This clonotype was counted once. The antigen is not known. One entry per CDR3 protein, called by TCRdb with MiXCR from the 5' RACE reads. The sample holds 350,000 or so distinct CDR3 sequences, 20% to 25% seen once. Unmatched junction bases numbered 4, after V lost 5 bases and J lost 0 bases. Germline V lookup: CDR1 SGHVS, CDR2 FQNEAQ. The CDR3 length is 15 residues. What was sequenced was PBMCs or a T cell subset sorted from them (not recorded which). The sequence derives from a man in his late teens or twenties who had mild COVID-19 (a few samples of this study predate the infection). Cell type and time point are not known. The V call is TRBV7-8, the J call TRBJ2-3, with 8 bases lining up with TRBD1. The CDR3 loop reads CASSQRQGSTDTQYF. The CDR3 coding sequence is TGTGCCAGCAGCCAACGACAGGGGAGCACAGATACGCAGTATTTT.